The rows below give T cell receptor beta chains drawn from one sample of a study of CD8 T cells in ankylosing spondylitis. TCRdb re-called the 5' RACE reads through MiXCR, storing one row per CDR3 protein. In the table there are some 800,000 distinct CDR3 sequences, about 11% of which are singletons. Sequencing was done on a sample of blood, either unsorted or a sorted T cell fraction (not recorded which). The receptors shown here come from a male donor with ankylosing spondylitis. Both conserved end residues are part of each CDR3. D genes are given only for firm matches. The size of a clone is reported for some rows only, either as once, few or many, or as a class for expanded clones.

V	D	J	length	size	CDR3	DNA
TRBV5-6	.	TRBJ1-2	17	.	CASSLPETGGTAYGYTF	TGTGCCAGCAGTTTGCCTGAGACCGGAGGAACCGCCTATGGCTACACCTTC
TRBV27	.	TRBJ1-6	16	.	CASSLFRSSYNSPLHF	TGTGCCAGCAGTTTATTTCGGAGCTCCTATAATTCACCCCTCCACTTT
TRBV3-1	.	TRBJ1-2	14	many	CASSQDRVNYGYTF	TGTGCCAGCAGCCAAGATAGGGTTAACTATGGCTACACCTTC
TRBV20-1	.	TRBJ2-1	15	many	CSARDPRGSYNEQFF	TGCAGTGCTAGAGATCCGAGGGGGTCCTACAATGAGCAGTTCTTC
TRBV28	.	TRBJ1-1	13	few	CASSSQTNTEAFF	TGTGCCAGCAGCTCACAGACGAACACTGAAGCTTTCTTT
TRBV5-1	.	TRBJ2-1	14	few	CASSLEQLYNEQFF	TGCGCCAGCAGCTTGGAGCAGCTCTACAATGAGCAGTTCTTC
TRBV11-2	TRBD2	TRBJ2-3	16	.	CASSYGTSGSGDTQYF	TGTGCCAGCAGCTACGGGACTAGCGGGAGTGGAGATACGCAGTATTTT
TRBV28	.	TRBJ1-2	15	.	CASSPLPVPVYGYTF	TGTGCCAGCAGCCCTCTCCCAGTACCAGTCTATGGCTACACCTTC
TRBV18	.	TRBJ1-4	16	.	CASSPNTQGPNEKLFF	TGTGCCAGCTCACCTAATACTCAGGGACCTAATGAAAAACTGTTTTTT
TRBV29-1	.	TRBJ2-5	13	few	CSVGWLGEETQYF	TGCAGCGTCGGGTGGCTCGGGGAAGAGACCCAGTACTTC
TRBV5-1	.	TRBJ2-2	15	.	CASSLLTYGTGELFF	TGCGCCAGCAGCTTACTTACGTACGGTACCGGGGAGCTGTTTTTT
TRBV6-1	.	TRBJ2-7	13	few	CATTPGRTYEQYF	TGTGCCACCACCCCAGGGAGAACCTACGAGCAGTACTTC
TRBV6-5	.	TRBJ1-4	14	few	CASSYGSSGEKLFF	TGTGCCAGCAGTTACGGGTCCAGCGGTGAAAAACTGTTTTTT
TRBV7-6	.	TRBJ2-5	14	few	CASSFRPIQETQYF	TGTGCCAGCAGCTTTAGACCGATACAAGAGACCCAGTACTTC
TRBV27	.	TRBJ1-4	14	few	CASRRMSTNEKLFF	TGTGCCAGCAGAAGAATGTCGACTAATGAAAAACTGTTTTTT
TRBV4-2	TRBD1	TRBJ2-1	15	.	CASSQGQGGVNEQFF	TGTGCCAGCAGCCAAGGACAGGGGGGCGTCAATGAGCAGTTCTTC
TRBV7-2	.	TRBJ1-1	14	few	CASSFAHLDSEAFF	TGTGCCAGCAGCTTTGCCCATTTGGACAGTGAAGCTTTCTTT
TRBV5-6	.	TRBJ1-1	17	many	CASSLGRATIMNTEAFF	TGTGCCAGCAGCTTGGGGCGGGCAACGATCATGAACACTGAAGCTTTCTTT
TRBV6-2/TRBV6-3	.	TRBJ1-1	12	many	CASSYFGGEAFF	TGTGCCAGCAGTTACTTCGGGGGGGAAGCTTTCTTT
TRBV18	.	TRBJ1-3	14	.	CASTAGTSGNTIYF	TGTGCCTCCACGGCGGGGACCTCTGGAAACACCATATATTTT
TRBV7-6	.	TRBJ2-1	15	.	CASSLSPAGNNEQFF	TGTGCCAGCAGCTTATCGCCGGCGGGGAACAATGAGCAGTTCTTC
TRBV6-2/TRBV6-3	.	TRBJ1-1	15	few	CASSLGVLRDTEAFF	TGTGCCAGCAGCCTGGGGGTGTTAAGGGACACTGAAGCTTTCTTT
TRBV9	.	TRBJ1-6	17	.	CASSVGAASSYNSPLHF	TGTGCCAGCAGCGTAGGGGCAGCCAGCTCCTATAATTCACCCCTCCACTTT
TRBV20-1	.	TRBJ2-5	12	few	CSAKDIAWAQYF	TGCAGTGCCAAGGACATAGCGTGGGCCCAGTACTTC
TRBV10-3	.	TRBJ1-1	12	many	CAISESRTEAFF	TGTGCCATCAGTGAGTCGAGGACTGAAGCTTTCTTT
TRBV20-1	.	TRBJ2-2	14	few	CSAPYGAGAGELFF	TGCAGTGCCCCCTATGGGGCAGGGGCCGGGGAGCTGTTTTTT
TRBV6-1	.	TRBJ1-2	15	many	CASRAGGHENYGYTF	TGTGCCAGCAGGGCTGGGGGACACGAAAACTATGGCTACACCTTC
TRBV7-2	.	TRBJ1-2	15	few	CASSLVADLNYGYTF	TGTGCCAGCAGCTTAGTTGCGGATCTTAACTATGGCTACACCTTC
TRBV20-1	.	TRBJ2-5	14	many	CSARLQGGGETQYF	TGCAGTGCTAGACTCCAGGGTGGGGGAGAGACCCAGTACTTC
TRBV6-2/TRBV6-3	TRBD1	TRBJ2-7	13	.	CASTDRARSEQYF	TGTGCCAGCACGGACAGGGCTCGATCCGAGCAGTACTTC
TRBV11-3	.	TRBJ2-3	14	.	CASSLDRGASTQYF	TGTGCCAGCAGCTTAGATCGAGGGGCTAGCACGCAGTATTTT
TRBV7-9	.	TRBJ2-2	14	.	CASSMRTRTGELFF	TGTGCCAGCAGCATGAGGACACGCACCGGGGAGCTGTTTTTT